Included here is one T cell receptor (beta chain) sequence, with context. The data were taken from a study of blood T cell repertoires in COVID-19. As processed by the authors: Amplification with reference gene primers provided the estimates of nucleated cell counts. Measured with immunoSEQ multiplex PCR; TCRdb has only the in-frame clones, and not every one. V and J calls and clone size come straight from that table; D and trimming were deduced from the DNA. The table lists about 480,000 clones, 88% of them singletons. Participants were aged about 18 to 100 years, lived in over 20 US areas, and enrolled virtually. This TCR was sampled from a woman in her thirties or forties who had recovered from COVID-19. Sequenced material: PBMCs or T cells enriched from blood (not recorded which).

The CDR3 DNA reads TGCGCCAGCAGTGGGGACAAGAGCTCCTACAATGAGCAGTTCTTC. Translation gives CASSGDKSSYNEQFF. This sequence joins TRBV10-1 and TRBJ2-1; D might be TRBD1 (6 bases). The V gene's germline CDR1 is WNHNN and CDR2 SYGVQD (reference sequence). The CDR3 extends over 15 amino acids. V lost 4 bases and J 0 bases, leaving 10 bases between the germline ends.